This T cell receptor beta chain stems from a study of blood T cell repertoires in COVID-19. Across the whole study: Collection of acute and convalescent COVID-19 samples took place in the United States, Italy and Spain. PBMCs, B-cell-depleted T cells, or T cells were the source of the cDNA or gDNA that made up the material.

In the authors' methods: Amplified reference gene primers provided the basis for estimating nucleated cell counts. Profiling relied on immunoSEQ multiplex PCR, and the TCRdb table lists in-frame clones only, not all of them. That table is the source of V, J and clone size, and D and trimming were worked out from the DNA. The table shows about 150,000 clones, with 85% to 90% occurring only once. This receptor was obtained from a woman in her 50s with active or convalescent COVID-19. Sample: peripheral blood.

The CDR3 sequence: CATRRTGDSSNNSPLHF. In nucleotides, the CDR3 is TGTGCCACCAGACGAACAGGGGATTCATCGAATAATTCACCCCTCCACTTT. The chain recombines TRBV10-3 with TRBJ1-6, with 7 nucleotides matching TRBD1. V dropped 10 bases and J dropped 5; count of bases not matched to a gene: 17. The CDR3 has 17 residues. CDR1 and CDR2 from the germline V gene are ENHRY and SYGVKD.